In its sample, the clone carrying this T cell receptor beta chain was seen once. Antigen specificity is unknown. The CDR3 extends over 18 amino acids. The germline CDR1 and CDR2 sequences are SGHVS and FQNEAQ. The trim removed 5 bases at V and 4 bases at J, leaving 19 bases unmatched. The data are from a study of shared clonotypes between healthy human individuals. Study observations and caveats: Generation probabilities of non-shared clonotypes were lower (relative to those shared by all four donors).

Genomic DNA (from each subset) was split evenly across several immunoSEQ plates. How the authors handled the data: ImmunoSEQ output held junction-only sequences without quality scores, so filtering differed. TCRdb keeps only in-frame clones here, not all; method: immunoSEQ multiplex PCR. V, J and clone size were drawn from that table, and D and trimming were deduced from the DNA. This sample carries 780,000 or so clones, approximately 72% of them seen once, and the ten largest clones take approximately 2%. The sequenced material came from memory CD4+ T cells sorted from blood. This sample's subset: CD45RA-negative fraction. The V and J genes are TRBV7-8 and TRBJ2-7; 8 bases are a match to TRBD2. This sequence was found in a woman aged 30 to 39 in good health. CDR3 sequence: CASSRKGATSGSRYEQYF. As DNA, the CDR3 is TGTGCCAGCAGCCGCAAGGGTGCCACTAGCGGCAGTCGGTACGAGCAGTACTTC.